This entry concerns a single T cell receptor (beta chain). The antigen is undetermined. This record belongs to a study of radiotherapy plus CTLA-4 blockade in lung cancer. Study-level points and caveats: Blood TCR clones of tumor origin expanded after radiotherapy plus ipilimumab.

This CDR3 has 15 amino acids. The germline V and J ends were trimmed by 7 bases and 4 bases, with 19 bases remaining between them. Germline V CDR1 and CDR2: SGHRS, YFSETQ. Assay used: immunoSEQ multiplex PCR; TCRdb lists only in-frame clones, some missing. Among roughly 90,000 clones, about two thirds were seen once, and the ten largest hold over 12%. This rearrangement joins TRBV5-1 to TRBJ2-3; D might be TRBD1 or TRBD2, each matching 6 bases. Here the sequenced sample was peripheral blood, taken from a patient treated with radiotherapy plus ipilimumab. The TCR sequence derives from a human donor with non-small cell lung cancer that progressed on radiotherapy plus ipilimumab. DNA for the CDR3: TGCGCCAGCGACCCGGGAGTACAGGGCCCAGATACGCAGTATTTT. Protein: CASDPGVQGPDTQYF.